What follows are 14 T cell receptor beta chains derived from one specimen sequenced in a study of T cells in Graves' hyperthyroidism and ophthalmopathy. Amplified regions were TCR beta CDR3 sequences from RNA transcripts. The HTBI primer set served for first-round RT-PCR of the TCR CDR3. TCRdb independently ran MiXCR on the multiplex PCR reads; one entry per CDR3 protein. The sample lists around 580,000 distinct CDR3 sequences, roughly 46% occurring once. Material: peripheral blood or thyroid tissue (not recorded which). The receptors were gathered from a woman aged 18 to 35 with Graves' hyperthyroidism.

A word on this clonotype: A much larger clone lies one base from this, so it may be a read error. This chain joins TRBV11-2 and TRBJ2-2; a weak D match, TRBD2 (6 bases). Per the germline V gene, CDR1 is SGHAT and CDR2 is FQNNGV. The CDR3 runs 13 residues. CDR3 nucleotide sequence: TGTGCCAGCAAGAGACTAGGGACCGGGGAGCTGCTTTTT. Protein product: CASKRLGTGELLF.

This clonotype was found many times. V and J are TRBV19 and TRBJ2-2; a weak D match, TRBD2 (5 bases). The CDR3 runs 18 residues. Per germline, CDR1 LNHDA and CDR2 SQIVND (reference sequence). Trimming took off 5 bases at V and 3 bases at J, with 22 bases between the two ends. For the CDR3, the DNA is TGTGCCAGTAGTGCGACCCCCCGGGATTTGGGGTACACCGGGGAGCTGTTTTTT. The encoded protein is CASSATPRDLGYTGELFF.

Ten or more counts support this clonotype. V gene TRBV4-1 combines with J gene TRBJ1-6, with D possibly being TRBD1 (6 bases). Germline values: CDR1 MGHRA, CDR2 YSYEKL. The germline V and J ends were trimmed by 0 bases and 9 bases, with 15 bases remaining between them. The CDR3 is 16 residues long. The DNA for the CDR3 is TGCGCCAGCAGCCAAGATCACGGACAGACCGGTTCACCCCTCCACTTT. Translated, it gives CASSQDHGQTGSPLHF.

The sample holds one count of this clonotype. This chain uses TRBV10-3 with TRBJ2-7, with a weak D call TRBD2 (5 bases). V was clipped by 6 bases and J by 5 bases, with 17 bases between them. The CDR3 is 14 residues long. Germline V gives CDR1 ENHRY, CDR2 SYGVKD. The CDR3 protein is CAISPGVASDEQYF. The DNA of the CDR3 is TGTGCCATCAGCCCCGGGGTAGCCAGTGACGAGCAGTACTTC.

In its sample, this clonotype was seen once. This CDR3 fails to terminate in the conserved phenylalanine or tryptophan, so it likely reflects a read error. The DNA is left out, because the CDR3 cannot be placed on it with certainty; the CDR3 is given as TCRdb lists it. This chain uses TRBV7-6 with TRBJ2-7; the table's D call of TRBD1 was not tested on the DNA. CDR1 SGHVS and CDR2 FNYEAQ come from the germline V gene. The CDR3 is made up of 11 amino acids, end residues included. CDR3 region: CASSPGQVLTL.

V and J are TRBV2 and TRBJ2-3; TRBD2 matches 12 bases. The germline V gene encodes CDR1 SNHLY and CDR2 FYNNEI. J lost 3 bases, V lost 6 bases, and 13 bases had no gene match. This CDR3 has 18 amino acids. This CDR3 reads CASSSHPTSGSFTDTQYF. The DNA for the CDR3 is TGTGCCAGCAGCTCCCACCCGACTAGCGGGAGTTTTACAGATACGCAGTATTTT. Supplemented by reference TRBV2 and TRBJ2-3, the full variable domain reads EPEVTQTPSHQVTQMGQEVILRCVPISNHLYFYWYRQILGQKVEFLVSFYNNEISEKSEIFDDQFSVERPDGSNFTLKIRSTKLEDSAMYFCASSSHPTSGSFTDTQYFGPGTRLTVL.

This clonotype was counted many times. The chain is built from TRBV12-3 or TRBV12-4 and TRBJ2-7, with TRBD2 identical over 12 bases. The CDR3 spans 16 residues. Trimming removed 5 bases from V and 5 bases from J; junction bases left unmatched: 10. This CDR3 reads CASSPKPGLAGHEQYF. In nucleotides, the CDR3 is TGTGCCAGCAGTCCAAAACCGGGACTAGCGGGCCACGAGCAGTACTTC.

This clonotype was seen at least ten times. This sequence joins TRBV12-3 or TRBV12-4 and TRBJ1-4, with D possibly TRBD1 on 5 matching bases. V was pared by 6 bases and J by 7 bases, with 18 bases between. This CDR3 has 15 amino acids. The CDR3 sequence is CASSPGTDWGEKLFF. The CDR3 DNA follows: TGTGCCAGCAGCCCAGGGACTGACTGGGGTGAAAAACTGTTTTTT.

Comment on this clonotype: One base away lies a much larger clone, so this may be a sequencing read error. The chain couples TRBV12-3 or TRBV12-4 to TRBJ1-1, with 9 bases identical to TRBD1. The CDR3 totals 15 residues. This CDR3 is CASSSQTGGFTEALF. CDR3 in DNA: TGTGCCAGCAGTTCTCAAACAGGGGGCTTCACTGAAGCTTTATTT.

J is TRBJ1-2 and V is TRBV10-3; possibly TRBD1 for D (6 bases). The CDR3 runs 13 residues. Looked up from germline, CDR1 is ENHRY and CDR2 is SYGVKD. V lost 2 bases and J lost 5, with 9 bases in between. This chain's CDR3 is CAISERQAYGYTF. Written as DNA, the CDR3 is TGTGCCATCAGTGAGAGACAGGCTTATGGCTACACCTTC.

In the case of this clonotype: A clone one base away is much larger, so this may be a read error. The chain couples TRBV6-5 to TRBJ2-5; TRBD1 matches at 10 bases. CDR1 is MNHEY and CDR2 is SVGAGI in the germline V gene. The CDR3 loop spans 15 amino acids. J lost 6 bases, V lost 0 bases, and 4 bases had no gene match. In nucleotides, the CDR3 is TGTGCCAGCAGTTACTCGGGGACAGGGGAAAAGACCCAGTACTTC. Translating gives CASSYSGTGEKTQYF.

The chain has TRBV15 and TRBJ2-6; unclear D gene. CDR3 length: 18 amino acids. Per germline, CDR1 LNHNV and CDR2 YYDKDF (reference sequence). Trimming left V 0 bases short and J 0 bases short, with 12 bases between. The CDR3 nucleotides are TGTGCCACCAGCAGAGATCTGAGCGCGAGCTCTGGGGCCAACGTCCTGACTTTC. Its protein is CATSRDLSASSGANVLTF.

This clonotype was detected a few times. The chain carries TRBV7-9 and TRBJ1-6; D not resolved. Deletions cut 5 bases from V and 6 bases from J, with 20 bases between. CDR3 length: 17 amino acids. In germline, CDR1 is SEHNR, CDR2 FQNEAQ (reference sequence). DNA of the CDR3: TGTGCCAGCAGCGACGGCCTAGGACTCCGACTTAATTCACCCCTCCACTTT. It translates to CASSDGLGLRLNSPLHF.

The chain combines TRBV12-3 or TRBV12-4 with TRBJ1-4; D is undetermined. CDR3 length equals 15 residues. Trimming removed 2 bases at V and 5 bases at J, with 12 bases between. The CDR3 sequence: CASSLRVRNNEKLFF. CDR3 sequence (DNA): TGTGCCAGCAGTTTAAGGGTCAGGAACAATGAAAAACTGTTTTTT.